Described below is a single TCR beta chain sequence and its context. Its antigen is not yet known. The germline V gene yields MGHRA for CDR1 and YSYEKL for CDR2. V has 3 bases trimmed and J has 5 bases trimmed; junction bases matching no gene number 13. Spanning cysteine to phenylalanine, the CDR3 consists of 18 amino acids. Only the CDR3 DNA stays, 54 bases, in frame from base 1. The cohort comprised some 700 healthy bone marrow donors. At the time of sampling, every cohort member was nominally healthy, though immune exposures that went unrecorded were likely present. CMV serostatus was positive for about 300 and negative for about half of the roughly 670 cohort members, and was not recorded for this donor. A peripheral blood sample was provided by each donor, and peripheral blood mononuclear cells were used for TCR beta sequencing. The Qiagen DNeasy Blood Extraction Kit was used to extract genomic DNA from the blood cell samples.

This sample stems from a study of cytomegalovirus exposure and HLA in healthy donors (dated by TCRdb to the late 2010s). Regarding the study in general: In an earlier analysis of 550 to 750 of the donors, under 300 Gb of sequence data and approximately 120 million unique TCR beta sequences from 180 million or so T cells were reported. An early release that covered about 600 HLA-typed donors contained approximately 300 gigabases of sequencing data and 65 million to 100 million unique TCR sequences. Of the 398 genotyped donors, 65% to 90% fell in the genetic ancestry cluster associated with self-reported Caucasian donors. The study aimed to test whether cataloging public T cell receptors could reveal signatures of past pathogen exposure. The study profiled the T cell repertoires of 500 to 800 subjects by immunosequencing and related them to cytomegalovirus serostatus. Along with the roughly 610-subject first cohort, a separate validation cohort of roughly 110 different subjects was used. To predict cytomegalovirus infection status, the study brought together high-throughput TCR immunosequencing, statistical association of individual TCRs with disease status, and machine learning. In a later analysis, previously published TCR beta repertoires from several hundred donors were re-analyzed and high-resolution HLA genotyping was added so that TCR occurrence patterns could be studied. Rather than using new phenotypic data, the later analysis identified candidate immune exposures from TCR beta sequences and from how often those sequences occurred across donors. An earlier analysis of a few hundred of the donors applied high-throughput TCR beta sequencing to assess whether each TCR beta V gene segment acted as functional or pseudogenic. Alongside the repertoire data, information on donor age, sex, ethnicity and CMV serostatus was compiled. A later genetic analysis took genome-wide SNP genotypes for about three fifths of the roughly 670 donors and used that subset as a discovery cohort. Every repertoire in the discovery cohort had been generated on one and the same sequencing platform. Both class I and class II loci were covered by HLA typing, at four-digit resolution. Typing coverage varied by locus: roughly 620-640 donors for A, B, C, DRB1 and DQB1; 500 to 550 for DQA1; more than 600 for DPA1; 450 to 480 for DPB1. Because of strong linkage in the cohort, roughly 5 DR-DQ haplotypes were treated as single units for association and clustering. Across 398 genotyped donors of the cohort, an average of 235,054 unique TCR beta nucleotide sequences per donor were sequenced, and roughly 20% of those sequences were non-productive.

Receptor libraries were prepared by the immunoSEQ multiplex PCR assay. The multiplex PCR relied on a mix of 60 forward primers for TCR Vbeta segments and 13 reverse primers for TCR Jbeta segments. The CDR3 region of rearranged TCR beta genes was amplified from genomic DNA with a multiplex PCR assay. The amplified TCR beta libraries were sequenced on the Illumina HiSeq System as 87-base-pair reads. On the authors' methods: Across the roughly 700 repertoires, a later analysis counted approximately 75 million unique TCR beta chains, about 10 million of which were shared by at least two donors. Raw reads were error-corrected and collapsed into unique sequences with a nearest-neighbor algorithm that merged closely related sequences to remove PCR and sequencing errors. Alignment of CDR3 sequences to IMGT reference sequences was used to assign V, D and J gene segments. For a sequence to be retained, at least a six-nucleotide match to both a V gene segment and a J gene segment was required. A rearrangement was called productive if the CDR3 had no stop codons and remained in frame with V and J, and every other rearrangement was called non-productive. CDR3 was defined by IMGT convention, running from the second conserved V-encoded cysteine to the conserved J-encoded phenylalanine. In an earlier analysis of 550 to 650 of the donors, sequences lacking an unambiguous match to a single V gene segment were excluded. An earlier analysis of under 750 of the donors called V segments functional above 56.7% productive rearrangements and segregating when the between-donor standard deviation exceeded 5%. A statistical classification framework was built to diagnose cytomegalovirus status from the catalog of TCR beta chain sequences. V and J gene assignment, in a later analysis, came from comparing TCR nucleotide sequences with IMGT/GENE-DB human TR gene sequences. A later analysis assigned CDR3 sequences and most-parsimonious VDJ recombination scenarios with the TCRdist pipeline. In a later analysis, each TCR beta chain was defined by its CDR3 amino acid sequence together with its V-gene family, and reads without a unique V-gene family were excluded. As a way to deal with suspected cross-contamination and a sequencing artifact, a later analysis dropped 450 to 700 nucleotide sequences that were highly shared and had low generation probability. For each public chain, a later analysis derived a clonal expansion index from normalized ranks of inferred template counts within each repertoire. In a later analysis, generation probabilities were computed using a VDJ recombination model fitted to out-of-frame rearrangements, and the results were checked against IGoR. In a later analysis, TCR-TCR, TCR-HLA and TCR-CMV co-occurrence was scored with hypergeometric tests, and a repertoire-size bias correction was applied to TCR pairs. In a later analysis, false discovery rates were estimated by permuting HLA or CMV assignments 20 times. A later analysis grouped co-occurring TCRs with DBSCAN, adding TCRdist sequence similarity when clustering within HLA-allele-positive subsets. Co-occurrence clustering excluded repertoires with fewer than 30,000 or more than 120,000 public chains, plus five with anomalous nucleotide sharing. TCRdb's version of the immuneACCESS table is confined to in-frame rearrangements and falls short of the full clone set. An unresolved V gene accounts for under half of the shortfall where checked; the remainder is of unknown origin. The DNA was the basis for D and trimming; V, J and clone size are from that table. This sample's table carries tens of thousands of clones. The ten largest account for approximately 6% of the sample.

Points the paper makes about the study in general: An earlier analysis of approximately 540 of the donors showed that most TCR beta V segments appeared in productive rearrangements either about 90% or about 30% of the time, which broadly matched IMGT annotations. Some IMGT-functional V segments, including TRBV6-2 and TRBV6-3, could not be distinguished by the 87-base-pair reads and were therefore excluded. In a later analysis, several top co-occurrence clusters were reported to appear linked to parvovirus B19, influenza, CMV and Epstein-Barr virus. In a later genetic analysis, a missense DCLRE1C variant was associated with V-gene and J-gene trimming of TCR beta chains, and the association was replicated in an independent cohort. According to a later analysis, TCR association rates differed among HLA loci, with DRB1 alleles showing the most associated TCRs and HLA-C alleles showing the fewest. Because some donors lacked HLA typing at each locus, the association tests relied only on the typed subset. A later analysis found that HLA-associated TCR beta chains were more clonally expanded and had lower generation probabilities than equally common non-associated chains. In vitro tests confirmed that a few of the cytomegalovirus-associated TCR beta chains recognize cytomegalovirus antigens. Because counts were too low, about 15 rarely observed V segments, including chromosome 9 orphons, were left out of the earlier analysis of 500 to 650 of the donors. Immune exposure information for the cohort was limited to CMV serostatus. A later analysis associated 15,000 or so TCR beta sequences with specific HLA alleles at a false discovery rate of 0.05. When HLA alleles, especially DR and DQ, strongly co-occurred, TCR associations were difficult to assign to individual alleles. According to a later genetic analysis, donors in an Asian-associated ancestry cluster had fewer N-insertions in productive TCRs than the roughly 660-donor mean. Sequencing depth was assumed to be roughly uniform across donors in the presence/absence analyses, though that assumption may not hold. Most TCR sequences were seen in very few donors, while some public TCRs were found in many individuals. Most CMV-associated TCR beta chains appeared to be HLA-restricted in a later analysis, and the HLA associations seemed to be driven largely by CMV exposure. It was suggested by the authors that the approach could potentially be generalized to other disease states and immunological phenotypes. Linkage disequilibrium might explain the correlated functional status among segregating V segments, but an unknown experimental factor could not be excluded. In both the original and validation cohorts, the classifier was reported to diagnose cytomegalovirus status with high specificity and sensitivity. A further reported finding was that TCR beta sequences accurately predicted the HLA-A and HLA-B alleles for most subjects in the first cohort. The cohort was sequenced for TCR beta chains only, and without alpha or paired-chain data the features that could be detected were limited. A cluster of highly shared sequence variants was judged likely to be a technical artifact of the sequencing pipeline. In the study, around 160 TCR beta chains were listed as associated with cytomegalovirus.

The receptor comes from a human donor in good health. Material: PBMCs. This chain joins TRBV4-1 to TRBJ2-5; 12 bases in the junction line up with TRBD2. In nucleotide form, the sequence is TGCGCCAGCAGCCACCCACTAGCGGGGGGCTCTAGGGCGGAGACCCAGTACTTC. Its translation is CASSHPLAGGSRAETQYF.